This T cell receptor beta chain was obtained from a study of early T cells in non-severe SARS-CoV-2 infection. The wider study: Sequencing input comprised bulk RNA from unsorted whole blood; chain pairing was not available. Overall study findings and caveats: VDJdb matching skewed toward anti-spike CD8 responses, missing private and CD4 specificities.

Individual cDNA molecules received unique molecular identifiers. TCRdb called the 5' RACE reads again in MiXCR, with one record for every CDR3 protein. The sample records more than 20,000 distinct CDR3 sequences, 4% to 4.5% being singletons. Germline V gene data show CDR1 as LNHDA and CDR2 as SQIVND (reference sequence). The CDR3 extends over 17 amino acids. V was pared by 3 bases and J by 5 bases, with 22 bases between. This clonotype was recorded many times. The antigen is not known. The sequencing sample was made of whole blood. This receptor was identified in an adult who was a healthcare worker with PCR-confirmed SARS-CoV-2 infection or an uninfected control (not recorded which). The chain joins TRBV19 to TRBJ1-2; possible D gene TRBD1, 5 bases. The CDR3 spells CASSMMRQIYGGYGYTF. The CDR3 nucleotides are TGTGCCAGTAGTATGATGAGACAGATTTACGGCGGTTATGGCTACACCTTC.